These 13 T cell receptor beta chains were sequenced from one sample in a study of molecular identifiers for immune sequencing clone quantification. TCRdb passed the PCR reads through MiXCR, listing each CDR3 protein once. The data show approximately 550,000 distinct CDR3 sequences, about 20% seen once. Material for sequencing was naive CD8+ T cells from blood, with Jurkat cell RNA spiked in. Subset meaning: FACS-sorted CD8+CD4-CCR7+CD45RA+ naive T cells. All receptors come from a human donor in good health. Some libraries in this study had Jurkat cell RNA spiked in.

This clonotype was seen only a few times. The germline gene is not matched at one end of the junction; a read error may be the cause. The rearrangement joins TRBV5-3 to TRBJ1-4; no clear D. TRBV5-3 qualifies as an ORF whose function is uncertain. The CDR3 covers 17 residues. Here the CDR3 reads CASSLGRVLTNNEKLFF. CDR3 sequence (DNA): TGTGCCAGCAGCTTGGGTAGGGTCCTTACAAATAATGAAAAACTGTTTTTT.

Ten or more counts support this clonotype. V is TRBV5-1 and J is TRBJ1-1; D remains ambiguous. There are 15 residues in the CDR3. The germline CDR1 and CDR2 sequences are SGHRS and YFSETQ. The germline V and J ends were trimmed by 4 bases and 3 bases, with 16 bases remaining between them. CDR3: CASSVFGTGYTEAFF. The CDR3 DNA sequence: TGCGCCAGCAGCGTATTCGGCACGGGCTACACTGAAGCTTTCTTT.

At least ten counts were recorded for this clonotype. The CDR3 reads CASSPLITMKPQHF. DNA of the CDR3: TGTGCCAGCAGTCCTTTGATCACGATGAAGCCCCAGCATTTT. This rearrangement joins TRBV28 to TRBJ1-5; D gene uncertain. The CDR3 length is 14 residues. V lost 5 bases to trimming and J lost 8 bases, with 16 bases between them. The germline V gene encodes CDR1 MDHEN and CDR2 SYDVKM. Variable domain in full (rest from reference TRBV28 and TRBJ1-5): DVKVTQSSRYLVKRTGEKVFLECVQDMDHENMFWYRQDPGLGLRLIYFSYDVKMKEKGDIPEGYSVSREKKERFSLILESASTNQTSMYLCASSPLITMKPQHFGDGTRLSIL.

This clonotype was recorded a few times. The chain is built from TRBV2 and TRBJ2-2; maybe TRBD1 (5 bases). V was cut by 8 bases and J by 1 base, with 5 bases left in between. Germline V gene sequence: CDR1 SNHLY, CDR2 FYNNEI. The CDR3 totals 12 residues. The CDR3, as DNA: TGTGCCAGCGACAGGAACACCGGGGAGCTGTTTTTT. Its protein product is CASDRNTGELFF.

Worth noting for this clonotype: This CDR3 is missing its conserved last phenylalanine or tryptophan, likely due to a read error. The CDR3 coding sequence is TGCAGTGCCCCGACCGGGACTTCGTCAAAATTTGGCTACACCCTC. Protein product: CSAPTGTSSKFGYTL. The chain combines TRBV20-1 with TRBJ1-2; the D gene is possibly TRBD1 (5 bases). This CDR3 contains 15 residues. Trimming removed 6 bases at V and 7 bases at J, with 24 bases between. Germline V gives CDR1 DFQATT, CDR2 SNEGSKA (reference sequence).

This clonotype was counted ten times or more. The chain links TRBV7-6 to TRBJ2-3; D is unresolved. The V end lost 5 bases, the J end lost 4 bases, and 16 bases lay between the germline ends. The length of the CDR3 is 15 residues. Germline values: CDR1 SGHVS, CDR2 FNYEAQ. The CDR3 nucleotides read TGTGCCAGCAGCGGAGTTGGCGGACCTTCAGATACGCAGTATTTT. Its protein is CASSGVGGPSDTQYF.

CDR3 nucleotide sequence: TGTGCCAGCAGCCAAGCGGTGGGTCAGGAGCAGTACTTC. Amino acid sequence: CASSQAVGQEQYF. This chain links TRBV7-9 with TRBJ2-7, with TRBD2 as a possible D gene (5 bases). Per germline, CDR1 SEHNR and CDR2 FQNEAQ (reference sequence). V shed 5 bases and J shed 7 bases, with 15 bases lying between them. This CDR3 has 13 amino acids.

V is TRBV7-9 and J is TRBJ2-5; 7 bases map to TRBD2. There are 18 residues in the CDR3. Germline V lookup: CDR1 SEHNR, CDR2 FQNEAQ (reference sequence). Trimming removed 1 base from V and 0 bases from J; junction bases left unmatched: 11. The CDR3 here is CASSLVSGAGGYQETQYF. CDR3 nucleotide sequence: TGTGCCAGCAGCTTAGTAAGCGGGGCAGGCGGGTACCAAGAGACCCAGTACTTC.

The chain links TRBV27 to TRBJ1-4; 7 nucleotides agree with TRBD1. The V gene's germline CDR1 is MNHEY and CDR2 SMNVEV (reference sequence). CDR3 length: 15 residues. Losses at the gene ends were 4 bases for V and 7 bases for J; bases not matched to a gene: 9. Written as DNA, the CDR3 is TGTGCCAGCAGTTCCAAGGACAGGACTGGTGAAAAACTGTTTTTT. Encoded protein: CASSSKDRTGEKLFF.

This clonotype occurred many times. The genes are TRBV7-9 and TRBJ2-5, with 7 bases identical to TRBD1. Per germline, CDR1 SEHNR and CDR2 FQNEAQ (reference sequence). The V segment lost 3 bases and the J segment 1 base; nucleotides outside the gene matches: 5. The CDR3 is made up of 15 amino acids. The CDR3 DNA sequence: TGTGCCAGCAGCTTTTCACAGGGGCTCCAAGAGACCCAGTACTTC. Encoded protein: CASSFSQGLQETQYF.

There are a few counts of this clonotype. The J gene is TRBJ1-1, the V gene TRBV21-1; the DNA was not used to check the table's D call, TRBD1. TRBV21-1 is given as a pseudogene. The CDR3 runs to 14 residues. The CDR3 sequence is CASSRGKKNTEAFF. The CDR3 nucleotides read TGTGCCAGCAGCAGGGGGAAAAAAAACACTGAAGCTTTCTTT.

This clonotype was observed a handful of times. This chain uses TRBV11-3 with TRBJ2-3; 10 nucleotides agree with TRBD2. The CDR3 covers 16 residues. The V and J ends lost 5 bases and 6 bases, in that order; junction bases with no gene match: 11. Germline CDR1 and CDR2: SGHNT and YENEEA. CDR3 DNA: TGTGCCAGCAGCCTAGGGCTAGCGGGGGATGCTGATACGCAGTATTTT. Its translation is CASSLGLAGDADTQYF.

This clonotype has ten or more counts. The chain recombines TRBV27 with TRBJ2-5, with D perhaps TRBD1 (5 bases). Germline loops: CDR1 MNHEY, CDR2 SMNVEV (reference sequence). The CDR3 consists of 15 residues. Trimming removed 6 bases at V and 5 bases at J, with 19 bases between. The CDR3 coding sequence is TGTGCCAGCAGCAGGAAGGGGTCCGGCCAGGAGACCCAGTACTTC. Protein sequence: CASSRKGSGQETQYF.